What follows is one TCR beta chain and its context. What it binds is unknown. An end of the junction does not agree with germline; a read error may underlie this. Reverse transcribed after extraction, RNA yielded cDNA as the sequencing template. TCRdb keeps only in-frame clones here, not all; method: immunoSEQ multiplex PCR. The top ten hold roughly 15% of the sample, which has 120,000 to 150,000 clones, about 90% seen once. This sample is drawn from a study of CD8+ T cells in alopecia areata. Study conclusions and caveats: Higher clonality was seen in lesional scalp than in normal scalp, especially in alopecia totalis/universalis.

CDR3 length equals 13 residues. The germline V gene encodes CDR1 MGHRA and CDR2 YSYEKL. Sorted populations comprised CD4+ and CD8+ T cells obtained from PBMCs. The sequence derives from a human donor with alopecia areata. This specimen was CD8+ T cells sorted from blood, taken at week 0. The rearrangement uses TRBV4-1 and TRBJ1-2, with D hard to call. CDR3 protein: CASGQVRQDGYTF. CDR3 coding DNA: TGCGCCAGCGGCCAAGTTAGGCAGGATGGCTACACCTTC.